The rows below give T cell receptor beta chains drawn from one sample of a study of blood T cell repertoires in COVID-19. Clones were read by immunoSEQ multiplex PCR, and TCRdb kept only the in-frame ones, dropping some. The table includes approximately 35,000 clones, more than 75% detected once. The sequencing input was peripheral blood. The origin of the receptors is an elderly man with acute or convalescent COVID-19. The CDR3 runs from the conserved cysteine through the conserved F or W. The D gene is left open where the match is weak. The size of a clone is reported for some rows only, either as once, few or many, or as a class for expanded clones.

cdr3_nt	cdr3_aa	j_call	v_call	clone_size	d_call
TGTGCCAGCAGCTTGGATTGGGGAGCTAATGAAAAACTGTTTTTT	CASSLDWGANEKLFF	TRBJ1-4	TRBV5-8	once	.
TGTGCCATCAGTGCCACAGGGGGCAGCGCCCGGCAGTACTTC	CAISATGGSARQYF	TRBJ2-7	TRBV10-3	.	TRBD1
TGCGCCAGCAGCCAAGTGACTAGCGGGAGCAAGCAGTACTTC	CASSQVTSGSKQYF	TRBJ2-7	TRBV4-1	.	TRBD2
TGTGCCAGCAGTTTACAGGGTTACACCGGGGAGCTGTTTTTT	CASSLQGYTGELFF	TRBJ2-2	TRBV11-3	.	.
TGTGCCAGCAGCTTAGATGCAGGGAAACGAGCTTTCTTT	CASSLDAGKRAFF	TRBJ1-1	TRBV7-2	.	.
TGTGCCAGCTCGGGGACTCGGACGGATCAAGAGACCCAGTACTTC	CASSGTRTDQETQYF	TRBJ2-5	TRBV18	.	.
TGCGCCAGCAGCCAAGATTTGACTAGCGGGATAGCCTACGAGCAGTACTTC	CASSQDLTSGIAYEQYF	TRBJ2-7	TRBV4-3	.	TRBD2
TGTGCCAGCAGTTTGCATGCCGCGGGGGGCTACAATGAGCAGTTCTTC	CASSLHAAGGYNEQFF	TRBJ2-1	TRBV28	.	TRBD2
TGTGCCAGCAGAGAAGGACGGTATGACACGAGGGGCACAGATACGCAGTATTTT	CASREGRYDTRGTDTQYF	TRBJ2-3	TRBV6-1	.	.
TGTGCCAGCAGCCTTGACAGGGGATCTGGAAACACCATATATTTT	CASSLDRGSGNTIYF	TRBJ1-3	TRBV27	.	TRBD1
TGTGCCAGCAGTTACCTGGCGCAGGGCTATGGCTACACCTTC	CASSYLAQGYGYTF	TRBJ1-2	TRBV6-5	.	.
TGTGCCAGCAGTTATGCCGGACAGGGGGCCTTTGAGACCCAGTACTTC	CASSYAGQGAFETQYF	TRBJ2-5	TRBV6-6	few	TRBD1
TGCGCCAGGCCGGGATTGGAGGGGGCGCATCATGAGCAGTTCTTC	CARPGLEGAHHEQFF	TRBJ2-1	TRBV10-1	few	.
TGTGCCAGCAGTTCTGGACTAGTGACGGCCAAAAACATTCAGTACTTC	CASSSGLVTAKNIQYF	TRBJ2-4	TRBV6-5	.	TRBD2
TGTGCCAGCAGCTTAGATCGGGATAGCGGGGTAGGTTACACCGGGGAGCTGTTTTTT	CASSLDRDSGVGYTGELFF	TRBJ2-2	TRBV11-3	.	TRBD2
TGTGCCAGCAGCGAGAGGCAGGGGGATGGCTACACCTTC	CASSERQGDGYTF	TRBJ1-2	TRBV16	large	TRBD1
TGTGCCAGCAGCTTAGCGAGTAGCGGACCGCCCTACGAGCAGTACTTC	CASSLASSGPPYEQYF	TRBJ2-7	TRBV7-9	.	.
TGTGCCAGCAGCCCGGGACTAGCGGGAGGGGTTCGAGATACGCAGTATTTT	CASSPGLAGGVRDTQYF	TRBJ2-3	TRBV5-4	.	TRBD2
TGTGCCAGCAGCCCCGGGCTAGCGGGGGGATTCTACGAGCAGTACTTC	CASSPGLAGGFYEQYF	TRBJ2-7	TRBV3-1/TRBV3-2	once	TRBD2
TGTGCCAGCAGCTTTGGGACAGGGGGCCGAATCGCAACCGGGGAGCTGTTTTTT	CASSFGTGGRIATGELFF	TRBJ2-2	TRBV5-6	.	TRBD1
TGTGCCAGCAGTTACACGGGAAGACTAGCGGGAGAGGAGCAGTACTTC	CASSYTGRLAGEEQYF	TRBJ2-7	TRBV6-2/TRBV6-3	.	TRBD2
TGTGCCAGCAGCTTAGAGGCTAGCGGGAGAGAGGGGCAGTACTTC	CASSLEASGREGQYF	TRBJ2-7	TRBV7-2	few	TRBD2
TGCGCCAGCAGCCCGCCCGAGGAGGCACGCGATACGCAGTATTTT	CASSPPEEARDTQYF	TRBJ2-3	TRBV5-1	.	.
TGTGCCAGCAGCCCACAGGGGGGGGGAGATACGCAGTATTTT	CASSPQGGGDTQYF	TRBJ2-3	TRBV7-2	.	.